This T cell receptor (beta chain) was recorded in a study of beta chain features in type 1 diabetes. Study summary: The examined sorted cells totaled approximately 110 million across samples.

Trimming left V 4 bases short and J 1 base short, with 15 bases between. Germline V gives CDR1 SGDLS, CDR2 YYNGEE. The CDR3 runs 15 residues. Study results and caveats: Type 1 diabetes patients showed a moderate but significant shortening of TCRB CDR3s in all four CD4+ subsets.

A remark on this clone: What it binds is not known.

Every bit of the isolated RNA underwent reverse transcription, so sequencing read expressed TCRB transcripts. The repertoire was sequenced with immunoSEQ multiplex PCR; TCRdb's copy has only in-frame clones and lacks some. This repertoire shows 200,000 to 300,000 clones, roughly 20% found once; its top ten account for 0.028%. It was one heparinised blood draw, averaging roughly 120 mL, that each donor gave. Stem cell-like memory, regulatory, central memory and naive CD4+ cells were sorted via CD45RO/CCR7/CD25/CD127/CD95/CD27. The sequenced sample was naive CD4+ T cells from blood. The V call is TRBV9, the J call TRBJ2-7; D perhaps matches TRBD2 (5 bases). The sequence derives from a woman between 40 and 50 years old with type 1 diabetes. Written as DNA, the CDR3 is TGTGCCAGCAGCCCCACTAGTATTGGGTCCTACGAGCAGTACTTC. It yields the protein CASSPTSIGSYEQYF.